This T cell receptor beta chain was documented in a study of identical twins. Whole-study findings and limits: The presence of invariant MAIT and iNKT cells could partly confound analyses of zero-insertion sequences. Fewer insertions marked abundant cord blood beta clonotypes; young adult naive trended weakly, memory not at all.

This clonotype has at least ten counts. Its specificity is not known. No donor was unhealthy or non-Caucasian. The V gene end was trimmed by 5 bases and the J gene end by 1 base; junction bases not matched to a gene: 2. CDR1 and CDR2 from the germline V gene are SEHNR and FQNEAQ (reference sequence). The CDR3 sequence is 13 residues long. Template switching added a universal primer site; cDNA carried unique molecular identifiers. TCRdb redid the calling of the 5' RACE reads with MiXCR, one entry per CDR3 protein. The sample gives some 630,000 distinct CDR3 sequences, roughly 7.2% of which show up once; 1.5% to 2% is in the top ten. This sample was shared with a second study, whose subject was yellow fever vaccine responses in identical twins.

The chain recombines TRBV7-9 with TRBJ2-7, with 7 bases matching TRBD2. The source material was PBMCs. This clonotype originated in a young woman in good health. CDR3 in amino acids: CASSPAGSYEQYF. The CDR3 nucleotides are TGTGCCAGCAGCCCAGCGGGATCCTACGAGCAGTACTTC.